The T cell receptor (beta chain) under discussion was sequenced for a study of cytomegalovirus exposure and HLA in healthy donors. Whole-study findings and limits: Later analysis showed TCR association rates varying by HLA locus, highest for DRB1 and lowest for HLA-C.

A note on this clone: The antigen is undetermined.

Germline V CDR1 and CDR2: MDHEN, SYDVKM. This CDR3 has 13 amino acids. The V segment lost 6 bases and the J segment 6 bases; nucleotides outside the gene matches: 5. PCR used 60 Vbeta primers and 13 Jbeta primers. TCRdb's copy holds only in-frame clones and misses some; the assay was immunoSEQ multiplex PCR. The table shows approximately 200,000 clones, with roughly 80% occurring only once. Sequenced: PBMCs. The chain links TRBV28 to TRBJ2-5; TRBD2 matches at 9 bases. The clonotype originates from a man aged 40-49 years in good health and CMV-seronegative. The CDR3 loop reads CASRSSGKKTQYF. The DNA for the CDR3 is TGTGCCAGCAGGTCTAGCGGGAAGAAGACCCAGTACTTC.